The 3 T cell receptor beta chains below all came from one sample that was sequenced in a study of blood T cell repertoires in COVID-19. Assay used: immunoSEQ multiplex PCR; TCRdb lists only in-frame clones, some missing. Of 300,000 to 400,000 clones in the sample, around nine tenths were seen once. The specimen sequenced was PBMCs or T cells enriched from blood (not recorded which). Receptor source: a woman aged 18-29 years who had recovered from COVID-19.

The chain employs TRBV6-5 and TRBJ1-1; 7 nucleotides line up with TRBD1. The trim removed 2 bases at V and 4 bases at J, leaving 4 bases unmatched. This CDR3 region has 14 residues. Per germline, CDR1 MNHEY and CDR2 SVGAGI. The CDR3 loop is CASSYHRGGTEAFF. In DNA form, the CDR3 reads TGTGCCAGCAGTTACCACAGGGGTGGCACTGAAGCTTTCTTT.

V usage is TRBV28 and J usage is TRBJ1-5, with 9 bases that match TRBD1. Germline V gene sequence: CDR1 MDHEN, CDR2 SYDVKM. The ends lost 5 bases at V and 6 bases at J; junction bases unmatched: 8. This CDR3 has 15 residues. The CDR3 sequence is CASSTGQGTAQPQHF. The CDR3, as DNA: TGTGCCAGCAGTACGGGACAGGGAACGGCTCAGCCCCAGCATTTT. The full variable domain, rest sourced from reference TRBV28 and TRBJ1-5, is DVKVTQSSRYLVKRTGEKVFLECVQDMDHENMFWYRQDPGLGLRLIYFSYDVKMKEKGDIPEGYSVSREKKERFSLILESASTNQTSMYLCASSTGQGTAQPQHFGDGTRLSIL.

With regard to this clone: The CDR3 end shows no conserved phenylalanine or tryptophan, and so a read error is likely. No DNA is shown, since the ends of the CDR3 on it are uncertain; the CDR3 is the one TCRdb lists. V usage is TRBV6-6 and J usage is TRBJ2-4; the table's D call of TRBD2 was not tested on the DNA. The CDR3 spans 13 amino acids, including both terminal residues. Germline CDR1 reads MNHNY; CDR2 reads SVGAGI (reference sequence). The CDR3 region is CASSYVEPGFIEL.